The rows below give T cell receptor beta chains drawn from one sample of a study of graft-versus-host responses after intestinal transplantation. Libraries were prepared by immunoSEQ multiplex PCR; TCRdb keeps only in-frame clonotypes and omits some of them. The table includes around 21,000 clones, approximately 33% detected once. The sample in question was alloreactive CD8+ T cells from a mixed lymphocyte reaction culture, obtained before intestinal transplant. The source is a human patient who received an intestinal transplant. Both conserved end residues are part of each CDR3. Fields, in order: D gene, clone size, J gene, V gene, CDR3 DNA, CDR3 protein. The D gene is left open where the match is weak. Clone size is shown for a subset of rows, as once, few, many or a class of expanded clone.

.,medium-sized,TRBJ1-2,TRBV27,TGTGCCAGCAGTTTATCCGGCGGTTGGTATGGCTACACCTTC,CASSLSGGWYGYTF
.,.,TRBJ1-1,TRBV7-6,TGTGCCAGCAGCCAGGGGAACACTGAAGCTTTCTTT,CASSQGNTEAFF
.,.,TRBJ2-2,TRBV5-6,TGTGCCAGCAGCTTGGGGGGGCAGTACACCGGGGAGCTGTTTTTT,CASSLGGQYTGELFF
.,.,TRBJ1-4,TRBV7-6,TGTGCCAGCAGCTTACATGCCTTTACGGGGGAAAAACTGTTTTTT,CASSLHAFTGEKLFF
.,.,TRBJ1-3,TRBV5-4,TGTGCCAGCAGCTTGGATTATCCAGGCTCTGGAAACACCATATATTTT,CASSLDYPGSGNTIYF
.,.,TRBJ2-7,TRBV28,TGTGCCAGCAGTGAAAGGGCCCCACGGGAGCAGTACTTC,CASSERAPREQYF
.,.,TRBJ2-7,TRBV27,TGTGCCAGCAGTTTATCAACCTCCTACGAGCAGTACTTC,CASSLSTSYEQYF
TRBD2,few,TRBJ2-3,TRBV6-4,TGTGCCAGCAGAAAAGGGACTAGCGGGAGGAAAGATACGCAGTATTTT,CASRKGTSGRKDTQYF
.,few,TRBJ2-7,TRBV6-5,TGTGCCAGCAGTAAAAGCGGTCTTGAGCAGTACTTC,CASSKSGLEQYF
.,.,TRBJ2-7,TRBV27,TGTGCCAGCAGTTTATATTACGGGTACGAGCAGTACTTC,CASSLYYGYEQYF
.,few,TRBJ2-1,TRBV13,TGTGCCAGCAGCTTAGGGCTACTGAATGAGCAGTTCTTC,CASSLGLLNEQFF
.,.,TRBJ2-7,TRBV6-5,TGTGCCAGCAGTTACCCAGGGGGGGAGGGGGTCTACGAGCAGTACTTC,CASSYPGGEGVYEQYF
.,.,TRBJ2-1,TRBV2,TGTGCCAGCAGTTTAGGGTCTGAGCAGTTCTTC,CASSLGSEQFF
TRBD2,.,TRBJ2-4,TRBV7-6,TGTGCCAGCAGCGAGGCCATAGCGGGGGAAGAAATCAAAAACATTCAGTACTTC,CASSEAIAGEEIKNIQYF
.,.,TRBJ1-1,TRBV4-1,TGCGCCAGCAGCCTTGGACCTTCCACTGAAGCTTTCTTT,CASSLGPSTEAFF
.,.,TRBJ2-7,TRBV4-2,TGTGCCAGCAGCCAAGAGCTGGAGTTCTCCTACGAGCAGTACTTC,CASSQELEFSYEQYF
.,few,TRBJ2-7,TRBV19,TGTGCCAGTAGTATATACGGCGATACCTACGAGCAGTACTTC,CASSIYGDTYEQYF
.,.,TRBJ1-4,TRBV19,TGTGCCAGTAGTATAATGGACACTAATGAAAAACTGTTTTTT,CASSIMDTNEKLFF